The sequence of this TCR beta chain was determined in a study of blood T cell repertoires in COVID-19. Looking at the study overall: Acute and convalescent COVID-19 specimens originated in the United States, Italy and Spain.

Per the germline V gene, CDR1 is MGHRA and CDR2 is YSYEKL. The V gene lost 1 base and the J gene lost 3 bases, with 13 bases spanning the gap. The CDR3 is made up of 15 amino acids. Cohorts were determined from participant-reported clinical history. Participants classified as exposed had met a COVID-19 case within 2 weeks before study entry. Clones were read by immunoSEQ multiplex PCR, and TCRdb kept only the in-frame ones, dropping some. The sample has under 450,000 clones; roughly nine tenths are singletons. The chain couples TRBV4-1 to TRBJ2-7; the D gene is possibly TRBD2 (6 bases). Sequences were obtained from PBMCs or T cells enriched from blood (not recorded which). The TCR originated in a woman between 35 and 50 years old who had been exposed to COVID-19. As DNA, the CDR3 is TGCGCCAGCAGCCAAGCCTCTAGCGAGGGCTACGAGCAGTACTTC. The encoded protein is CASSQASSEGYEQYF.